These 32 T cell receptor beta chains originate from one sample sequenced in a study of shared T cell receptors in the human thymus. This table comes from immunoSEQ multiplex PCR, and its TCRdb copy is limited to in-frame clones, with some not included. The sample holds about 380,000 clones, roughly 94% seen once. The sequenced sample consisted of thymocytes. The source of these receptors is a human donor.

V usage is TRBV9 and J usage is TRBJ2-4; 7 bases are shared with TRBD1. Germline CDR1 is SGDLS and CDR2 is YYNGEE. The CDR3 loop spans 17 amino acids. Trimming cost V 4 bases and J 0 bases; bases outside gene matches: 10. The CDR3 reads CASSTHGQDLAKNIQYF. The DNA for the CDR3 is TGTGCCAGCAGCACCCACGGACAGGATCTAGCCAAAAACATTCAGTACTTC.

This chain uses TRBV4-1 with TRBJ2-2, with a tentative D call TRBD1 (5 bases). Trimming stripped 0 bases from V and 6 bases from J, with 26 bases between. This CDR3 region has 20 residues. Looked up from germline, CDR1 is MGHRA and CDR2 is YSYEKL. CDR3 region: CASSQDGRMSDSSIAGELFF. The CDR3 DNA reads as TGCGCCAGCAGCCAAGATGGACGGATGAGCGACAGTTCTATCGCCGGGGAGCTGTTTTTT.

This chain links TRBV27 with TRBJ2-7, with TRBD2 identical over 9 bases. This CDR3 region has 14 residues. CDR1 and CDR2 from the germline V gene are MNHEY and SMNVEV (reference sequence). The trim removed 3 bases at V and 5 bases at J, leaving 5 bases unmatched. CDR3 amino acids: CASSFGGRADEQYF. CDR3 DNA: TGTGCCAGCAGTTTTGGCGGGAGGGCCGACGAGCAGTACTTC.

The chain recombines TRBV30 with TRBJ2-2; 8 nucleotides line up with TRBD2. Germline CDR1 GTSNPN, CDR2 SVGIG (reference sequence). Trimming removed 1 base from V and 1 base from J; junction bases left unmatched: 8. CDR3 length equals 17 residues. CDR3 in DNA: TGTGCCTGGAGTGGAGTAGCGGGAAGGGGGAACACCGGGGAGCTGTTTTTT. Encoded protein: CAWSGVAGRGNTGELFF.

This clone was seen a single time. Distinct nucleotide sequences in the sample also encode this CDR3. This chain uses TRBV20-1 with TRBJ2-7; 7 positions agree with TRBD1. The V gene's germline CDR1 is DFQATT and CDR2 SNEGSKA (reference sequence). V shed 4 bases, J shed 3 bases, and the junction held 0 bases outside the gene matches. This CDR3 has 11 residues. The CDR3 coding sequence is TGCAGTGCTACAGGGGGCTACGAGCAGTACTTC. As protein: CSATGGYEQYF.

V and J are TRBV2 and TRBJ2-7; D is possibly TRBD1 or TRBD2 (5 bases each). This CDR3 region has 18 residues. V gave up 5 bases and J gave up 2 bases, with 25 bases separating them. Looked up from germline, CDR1 is SNHLY and CDR2 is FYNNEI. CDR3 protein: CASSPRMTGTPQAYEQYF. The DNA of the CDR3 is TGTGCCAGCAGTCCAAGGATGACCGGGACCCCGCAGGCCTACGAGCAGTACTTC.

V and J are TRBV27 and TRBJ2-2; 9 bases are shared with TRBD1. CDR1 is MNHEY, CDR2 SMNVEV, per germline (reference sequence). The V segment lost 0 bases and the J segment 6 bases; nucleotides outside the gene matches: 11. The CDR3 length is 18 residues. CDR3 amino acids: CASSLSPGTGIGSGELFF. The CDR3 DNA sequence: TGTGCCAGCAGTTTATCCCCCGGGACAGGGATAGGATCCGGGGAGCTGTTTTTT.

V is TRBV11-1 and J is TRBJ2-1; the D gene is possibly TRBD1 (6 bases). Germline loops: CDR1 SGHAT, CDR2 FQDESV (reference sequence). The germline V and J ends were trimmed by 2 bases and 4 bases, with 9 bases remaining between them. The CDR3 loop spans 14 amino acids. CDR3 protein: CASSLRQGYNEQFF. As DNA, the CDR3 is TGTGCCAGCAGCTTAAGGCAGGGGTACAATGAGCAGTTCTTC.

The chain couples TRBV6-5 to TRBJ2-2; no clear D gene. Trimming took 2 bases from V and 0 from J, leaving 4 bases between them. Germline assignment: CDR1 MNHEY and CDR2 SVGAGI. The CDR3 has 14 amino acids. The CDR3 reads CASSYGPNTGELFF. For the CDR3, the DNA is TGTGCCAGCAGTTACGGTCCGAACACCGGGGAGCTGTTTTTT.

The J gene is TRBJ2-2, the V gene TRBV14; possibly TRBD1 or TRBD2 for D (5 bases each). CDR1 is SGHDN and CDR2 is FVKESK in the germline V gene. This CDR3 comprises 17 residues. The germline V and J ends were trimmed by 2 bases and 6 bases, with 19 bases remaining between them. The CDR3 here is CASSQPRTGASSGELFF. The CDR3 DNA reads as TGTGCCAGCAGCCAACCCCGGACTGGGGCGTCGTCCGGGGAGCTGTTTTTT.

The V and J genes are TRBV27 and TRBJ1-2; D is unclear. In germline, CDR1 is MNHEY, CDR2 SMNVEV (reference sequence). The V end lost 2 bases, the J end lost 8 bases, and 15 bases lay between the germline ends. CDR3 length equals 14 residues. In DNA form, the CDR3 reads TGTGCCAGCAGTTTAGCCCCCACGATGGGGGGCTACACCTTC. Residues: CASSLAPTMGGYTF.

The chain uses TRBV5-1 and TRBJ2-1; maybe TRBD1 (6 bases). V was cut by 3 bases and J by 13 bases, with 14 bases left in between. The CDR3 has 12 amino acids. Germline V lookup: CDR1 SGHRS, CDR2 YFSETQ. CDR3 DNA sequence: TGCGCCAGCAGCTCAGGACAGAAGGGACAGTTCTTC. Encoded protein: CASSSGQKGQFF. Combining the CDR3 with reference TRBV5-1 and TRBJ2-1 gives the whole variable domain KAGVTQTPRYLIKTRGQQVTLSCSPISGHRSVSWYQQTPGQGLQFLFEYFSETQRNKGNFPGRFSGRQFSNSRSEMNVSTLELGDSALYLCASSSGQKGQFFGPGTRLTVL.

This chain links TRBV11-2 with TRBJ1-1; D is undetermined. The V end lost 1 base, the J end lost 2 bases, and 14 bases lay between the germline ends. Germline V gene lookup returns CDR1 SGHAT and CDR2 FQNNGV. This CDR3 is built from 16 residues. The CDR3 protein is CASSLVAVTANTEAFF. The CDR3 region has the DNA TGTGCCAGCAGCTTAGTGGCTGTGACGGCCAACACTGAAGCTTTCTTT.

The chain joins TRBV15 to TRBJ1-1; unclear D gene. The CDR3 extends over 12 amino acids. V lost 0 bases and J 8 bases, leaving 7 bases between the germline ends. CDR1 and CDR2 (germline): LNHNV, YYDKDF (reference sequence). The DNA for the CDR3 is TGTGCCACCAGCAGAGATCGCCGAGAAGCTTTCTTT. Its translation is CATSRDRREAFF.

The V call is TRBV14, the J call TRBJ2-1, with 7 bases lining up with TRBD2. The CDR3 runs to 19 residues. CDR1 and CDR2 (germline): SGHDN, FVKESK. J gave up 3 bases and V 0 bases, and 14 bases lay outside the gene matches. The CDR3 is CASSQDRIACREGYNEQFF. The CDR3 nucleotides are TGTGCCAGCAGCCAAGATAGGATTGCCTGTAGGGAGGGCTACAATGAGCAGTTCTTC.

The chain couples TRBV19 to TRBJ2-7; a possible D gene is TRBD1 (6 bases). Germline V gene sequence: CDR1 LNHDA, CDR2 SQIVND (reference sequence). CDR3 size: 16 residues. Deletions cut 0 bases from V and 2 bases from J, with 14 bases between. CDR3 coding DNA: TGTGCCAGTAGTATAGATAGGACAGAGGTAGCCTACGAGCAGTACTTC. Amino acids: CASSIDRTEVAYEQYF.

The J gene is TRBJ2-3, the V gene TRBV30, with D maybe TRBD2 (6 bases). Trimming removed 2 bases from V and 12 bases from J, with 15 bases in between. The CDR3 consists of 12 residues. Germline V lookup: CDR1 GTSNPN, CDR2 SVGIG (reference sequence). CDR3 region: CAWSQGGGHQYF. The DNA for the CDR3 is TGTGCCTGGAGTCAGGGAGGAGGGCACCAGTATTTT.

This clone was recorded a few times. J is TRBJ2-2 and V is TRBV5-1, with no clear D. This CDR3 comprises 15 residues. V lost 0 bases and J 4 bases, leaving 10 bases between the germline ends. The germline CDR1 and CDR2 sequences are SGHRS and YFSETQ. The CDR3 sequence is CASSLGSKGTGELFF. The CDR3 bases are TGCGCCAGCAGCTTGGGTAGTAAGGGCACCGGGGAGCTGTTTTTT.

V gene TRBV13 combines with J gene TRBJ1-2, with D uncertain. The CDR3 sequence is 14 residues long. Germline V lookup: CDR1 PRHDT, CDR2 FYEKMQ (reference sequence). Trimming left V 0 bases short and J 5 bases short, with 10 bases between. The CDR3 loop reads CASSLGLWEYGYTF. DNA for the CDR3: TGTGCCAGCAGCTTAGGCCTCTGGGAATATGGCTACACCTTC.

V is TRBV10-2 and J is TRBJ2-1; D is perhaps TRBD2 (6 bases). Deletions cut 8 bases from V and 0 bases from J, with 8 bases between. This CDR3 has 13 residues. Germline V gene data show CDR1 as WSHSY and CDR2 as SAAADI. The CDR3 DNA reads TGCGCCAGCCGGAGGGACTCCTACAATGAGCAGTTCTTC. Translation gives CASRRDSYNEQFF.

This chain joins TRBV25-1 and TRBJ2-7; D not certain. Trimming shortened V by 4 bases and J by 5 bases, and 12 bases separated the two germline ends. The CDR3 length is 13 residues. Germline assignment: CDR1 MGHDK and CDR2 SYGVNS. The CDR3 region is CASSGDRADEQYF. The CDR3 region has the DNA TGTGCCAGCAGTGGAGACCGGGCCGACGAGCAGTACTTC.

The CDR3 loop is CASSQGNEQYF. The CDR3 region has the DNA TGCGCCAGCAGCCAGGGGAACGAGCAGTACTTC. The chain recombines TRBV4-3 with TRBJ2-7; D call uncertain. V lost 3 bases and J lost 5, with 5 bases in between. The germline V gene has CDR1 LGHNA and CDR2 YSLEER. The CDR3 contains 11 residues.

In its sample, this clone was seen a few times. The genes are TRBV7-9 and TRBJ1-2, with D perhaps TRBD1 (6 bases). Trimming took 2 bases from V and 7 from J, leaving 8 bases between them. Germline V lookup: CDR1 SEHNR, CDR2 FQNEAQ (reference sequence). The CDR3 has 12 residues. The CDR3: CASSLPGVGYTF. The CDR3 nucleotides read TGTGCCAGCAGCTTACCAGGGGTTGGCTACACCTTC.

This chain joins TRBV19 and TRBJ2-1; D perhaps matches TRBD2 (6 bases). The CDR3 contains 14 residues. Germline values: CDR1 LNHDA, CDR2 SQIVND (reference sequence). Trimming pared 3 bases from V and 7 bases from J, leaving 13 bases between. The CDR3 is CASSIPLSGNEQFF. Written as DNA, the CDR3 is TGTGCCAGTAGTATCCCTCTTAGCGGTAATGAGCAGTTCTTC.

This sequence joins TRBV27 and TRBJ2-1; 7 nucleotides line up with TRBD1. J gave up 2 bases and V 2 bases, and 18 bases lay outside the gene matches. The length of the CDR3 is 20 residues. The germline gives CDR1 MNHEY, CDR2 SMNVEV (reference sequence). The CDR3 DNA sequence: TGTGCCAGCAGTTTAGCACCGGGACAGTTCGGCAAAACGACCTACAATGAGCAGTTCTTC. Its translation is CASSLAPGQFGKTTYNEQFF.

The chain uses TRBV30 and TRBJ2-5; no definite D call. The CDR3 runs to 16 residues. V was clipped by 1 base and J by 1 base, with 16 bases between them. Germline assignment: CDR1 GTSNPN and CDR2 SVGIG (reference sequence). This chain's CDR3 is CAWSDKPPRSQETQYF. CDR3 nucleotides: TGTGCCTGGAGTGATAAGCCTCCTAGGTCCCAAGAGACCCAGTACTTC.

V usage is TRBV28 and J usage is TRBJ1-2; a possible D gene is TRBD1 (5 bases). Trimming pared 4 bases from V and 3 bases from J, leaving 12 bases between. This CDR3 is 14 amino acids long. Germline-derived CDR1 and CDR2 are MDHEN and SYDVKM. Here the CDR3 reads CASSSGPGDYGYTF. The CDR3 DNA reads as TGTGCCAGCAGTTCGGGGCCGGGGGACTATGGCTACACCTTC.

The chain is built from TRBV21-1 and TRBJ1-2. TRBV21-1 is a known pseudogene. This CDR3 spans 15 amino acids. The CDR3 region has the DNA TGTGCCAGCAGCCCTCGGGCCGACATGCCAGCTGGCTACACCTTC. Its translation: CASSPRADMPAGYTF.

The chain combines TRBV9 with TRBJ2-7; 10 positions match TRBD1. The J segment lost 5 bases and the V segment lost 0 bases, leaving 8 bases of the junction unmatched. The germline gives CDR1 SGDLS, CDR2 YYNGEE. CDR3 length: 16 residues. The DNA for the CDR3 is TGTGCCAGCAGCGTAGTAGGGACAGGGGTATCGGACGAGCAGTACTTC. Amino acids: CASSVVGTGVSDEQYF.

This clone was observed a handful of times. This chain uses TRBV28 with TRBJ2-1; the match to TRBD2 covers 11 bases. Losses at the gene ends were 7 bases for V and 8 bases for J; bases not matched to a gene: 10. Germline loops: CDR1 MDHEN, CDR2 SYDVKM. CDR3 size: 15 residues. Written as DNA, the CDR3 is TGTGCCAGCACCCCAGGGACTAGCGGTAGACATGAGCAGTTCTTC. Translating it yields CASTPGTSGRHEQFF.

The chain joins TRBV5-4 to TRBJ1-2; 8 nucleotides agree with TRBD1. The CDR3 contains 17 residues. Germline values: CDR1 SGHNT, CDR2 YYREEE (reference sequence). V shed 1 base, J shed 4 bases, and the junction held 12 bases outside the gene matches. The CDR3 here is CASSLRAASTGAYGYTF. In DNA, the CDR3 is TGTGCCAGCAGCTTGAGGGCCGCCTCGACAGGGGCCTATGGCTACACCTTC.

The chain is built from TRBV19 and TRBJ1-4, with a possible D match to TRBD1 (6 bases). The germline CDR1 and CDR2 sequences are LNHDA and SQIVND (reference sequence). Trimming left V 7 bases short and J 3 bases short, with 21 bases between. CDR3 length equals 17 residues. Here the CDR3 reads CASTQGGGKEANEKLFF. The CDR3 bases are TGTGCCAGTACCCAGGGTGGGGGCAAGGAAGCTAATGAAAAACTGTTTTTT.